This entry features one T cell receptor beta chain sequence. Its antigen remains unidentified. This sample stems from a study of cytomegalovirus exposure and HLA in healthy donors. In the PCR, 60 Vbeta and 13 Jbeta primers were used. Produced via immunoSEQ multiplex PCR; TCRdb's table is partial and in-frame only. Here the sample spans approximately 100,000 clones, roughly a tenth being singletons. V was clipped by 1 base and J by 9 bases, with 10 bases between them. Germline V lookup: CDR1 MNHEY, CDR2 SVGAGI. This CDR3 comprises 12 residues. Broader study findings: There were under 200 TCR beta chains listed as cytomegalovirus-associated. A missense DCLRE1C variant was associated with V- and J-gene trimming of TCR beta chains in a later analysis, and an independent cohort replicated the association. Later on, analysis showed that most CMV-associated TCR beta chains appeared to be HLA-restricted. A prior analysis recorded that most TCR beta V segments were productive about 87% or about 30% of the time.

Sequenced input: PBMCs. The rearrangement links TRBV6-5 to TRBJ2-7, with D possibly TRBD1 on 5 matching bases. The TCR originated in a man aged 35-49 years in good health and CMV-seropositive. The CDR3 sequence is CASSYFSGPQYF. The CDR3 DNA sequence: TGTGCCAGCAGTTACTTTTCAGGGCCGCAGTACTTC.